Listed below are T cell receptor beta chains from one sample, sequenced in a study of CD8 T cells in Susac syndrome. TCRdb called the immunoSEQ multiplex PCR reads again in MiXCR, with one record for every CDR3 protein. This table has approximately 120,000 distinct CDR3 sequences, more than 80% appearing once. The sequenced sample consisted of CD8+ T cells from PBMCs. These receptors came from a human donor with multiple sclerosis. The CDR3 runs from the conserved cysteine through the conserved F or W. A D gene is named only where the DNA matches it firmly. Clone size is shown for a subset of rows, as once, few, many or a class of expanded clone.

abundance	v_gene	j_gene	d_gene	CDR3nt	CDR3aa
-	TRBV20-1	TRBJ2-1	-	TGCAGTGCTAGGGGGGTCCCCGACTACAATGAGCAGTTCTTC	CSARGVPDYNEQFF
-	TRBV27	TRBJ1-5	TRBD1	TGTGCCAGCAGTTCGGGACAGGGCACCTATCAGCCCCAGCATTTT	CASSSGQGTYQPQHF
-	TRBV11-2	TRBJ1-5	-	TGTGCCAGCAGCTTAGAGAGTAATCAGCCCCAGCATTTT	CASSLESNQPQHF
-	TRBV4-2	TRBJ2-7	-	TGTGCCAGCAGCCAAGATCGTCAGGGAACCTACGAGCAGTACTTC	CASSQDRQGTYEQYF
-	TRBV20-1	TRBJ2-2	-	TGCAGTGCTAGAGAGGAGAAGAGGGGCACCGGGGAGCTGTTTTTT	CSAREEKRGTGELFF
-	TRBV12-3/TRBV12-4	TRBJ2-3	-	TGTGCCAGCAGCGGCCGGGATACGCAGTATTTT	CASSGRDTQYF
-	TRBV6-5	TRBJ2-2	-	TGTGCCAGCAGTTACTCGCCTAGCGGGGAGCTGTTTTTT	CASSYSPSGELFF
few	TRBV6-1	TRBJ2-6	-	TGTGCCAGCAGTGACCACAGCTCTGGGGCCAACGTCCTGACTTTC	CASSDHSSGANVLTF
-	TRBV6-5	TRBJ2-7	-	TGTGCCAGCAGTTTCGACAGCGCGAACTCCTACGAGCAGTACTTC	CASSFDSANSYEQYF
-	TRBV13	TRBJ2-1	TRBD2	TGTGCCAGCAGCTTGGACCCGGGACTAGCGGGGGTAGACGACTCCTACAATGAGCAGTTCTTC	CASSLDPGLAGVDDSYNEQFF
-	TRBV10-3	TRBJ2-1	-	TGTGCCATCAGTGAGACCGGGACAAACCGGCCCTACAATGAGCAGTTCTTC	CAISETGTNRPYNEQFF
-	TRBV13	TRBJ1-3	-	TGTGCCAGCAGCTTAGAAGGGGATTCGGGAAACACCATATATTTT	CASSLEGDSGNTIYF
-	TRBV27	TRBJ1-3	-	TGTGCCAGCAGTCCATGGGGGGGGCGGGGAAACACCATATATTTT	CASSPWGGRGNTIYF
-	TRBV4-1	TRBJ2-1	TRBD2	TGCGCCAGCAGTCCACTAGCAACTAGCGGGAGCTCCTACAATGAGCAGTTCTTC	CASSPLATSGSSYNEQFF
-	TRBV3-1	TRBJ2-3	TRBD2	TGTGCCAGCAGCCTTCTAGCGGGGGACCTCACAGATACGCAGTATTTT	CASSLLAGDLTDTQYF
-	TRBV6-6	TRBJ2-5	TRBD1	TGTGCCAGCAGTTACCTGATCGGACAGGGCCAAGAGACCCAGTACTTC	CASSYLIGQGQETQYF
-	TRBV14	TRBJ2-7	-	TGTGCCAGCAGCCAAGATCGGGACAAAGCCTACGAGCAGTACTTC	CASSQDRDKAYEQYF
-	TRBV4-1	TRBJ1-2	-	TGCGCCAGCAGCCCCACGGGGGCTTCGAGTGGCTACACCTTC	CASSPTGASSGYTF
once	TRBV20-1	TRBJ2-7	TRBD1	TGCAGTGCTAACTCCTACCGGGACAGTTCCTACGAGCAGTACTTC	CSANSYRDSSYEQYF
-	TRBV5-6	TRBJ1-6	TRBD1	TGTGCCAGCAGCCTAACTCGGGACAGGGAATCACCCCTCCACTTT	CASSLTRDRESPLHF
-	TRBV13	TRBJ2-1	-	TGTGCCAGCAGGGGAGGGGGGACATACAATGAGCAGTTCTTC	CASRGGGTYNEQFF
-	TRBV11-2	TRBJ2-7	-	TGTGCCAGCAGCTCAGAGTCGGGACCCCGCTACGAGCAGTACTTC	CASSSESGPRYEQYF
-	TRBV30	TRBJ2-7	-	TGTGCCTGGAGCGAGGGTCTCGGCTACGAGCAGTACTTC	CAWSEGLGYEQYF
-	TRBV2	TRBJ2-4	-	TGTGCCAGCAGTGAGTGGGGAAGGGGAAACATTCAGTACTTC	CASSEWGRGNIQYF
once	TRBV7-9	TRBJ1-2	-	TGTGCCAGCAGCTCCGAGCCGGGAGGCTACACCTTC	CASSSEPGGYTF
-	TRBV5-1	TRBJ1-1	-	TGCGCCAGCAGCTGGGCAAATGAAGCTTTCTTT	CASSWANEAFF
-	TRBV5-1	TRBJ2-7	TRBD1	TGCGCCAGCAGCAAGGACAGGGGGATCACCTACGAGCAGTACTTC	CASSKDRGITYEQYF
-	TRBV4-1	TRBJ2-3	-	TGCGCCAGCAGCTACCCAGGCGCAGATACGCAGTATTTT	CASSYPGADTQYF
few	TRBV28	TRBJ2-1	TRBD2	TGTGCCAGCAGTACCGGGACTAGCGGGAGGAATGAGCAGTTCTTC	CASSTGTSGRNEQFF
-	TRBV7-9	TRBJ2-3	-	TGTGCCAGCAGCTTAACCCCGCGGGGCTATAGCACAGATACGCAGTATTTT	CASSLTPRGYSTDTQYF
-	TRBV9	TRBJ1-6	-	TGTGCCAGCAGCGTAGACTATTCACCCCTCCACTTT	CASSVDYSPLHF
-	TRBV7-9	TRBJ1-3	-	TGTGCCAGCAGCTTCTTGATCTCTGGAAACACCATATATTTT	CASSFLISGNTIYF
-	TRBV2	TRBJ2-1	TRBD1	TGTGCCAGCAGTACGGGACAGGGGAGGTACAATGAGCAGTTCTTC	CASSTGQGRYNEQFF
once	TRBV7-8	TRBJ1-4	-	TGTGCCAGCAGCCCAGGCGGGGCCCCCGCCTACATTAATGAAAAACTGTTTTTT	CASSPGGAPAYINEKLFF
-	TRBV27	TRBJ2-1	-	TGTGCCAGCAGCCAGGGATATGAGCAGTTCTTC	CASSQGYEQFF
-	TRBV28	TRBJ2-3	TRBD1	TGTGCCAGCAGGAGACAGGGTACAGATACGCAGTATTTT	CASRRQGTDTQYF
once	TRBV28	TRBJ2-1	-	TGTGCCAGCAGTTTGAAGGGTTCAGATGAGCAGTTCTTC	CASSLKGSDEQFF
-	TRBV7-2	TRBJ2-7	-	TGTGCCAGCAGCTTCAGTGGTGGGTACTACGAGCAGTACTTC	CASSFSGGYYEQYF
-	TRBV3-1	TRBJ2-5	-	TGTGCCAGCAGCCAAGAAGGTCCAGGGCTGCCAGAGACCCAGTACTTC	CASSQEGPGLPETQYF
-	TRBV10-3	TRBJ2-7	TRBD1	TGTGCCATCAGTGCTGGACAGGGCGGGGAGCAGTACTTC	CAISAGQGGEQYF
-	TRBV27	TRBJ1-3	-	TGTGCCAGCAGTTTGAGCCGCTTCCGAAACACCATATATTTT	CASSLSRFRNTIYF
-	TRBV7-8	TRBJ2-2	-	TGTGCCAGCAGCGGACTGGAGGGGGCGTACACCGGGGAGCTGTTTTTT	CASSGLEGAYTGELFF
-	TRBV6-5	TRBJ1-1	-	TGTGCCAGCAGCCCTATCGACAGGCTAGAAGCTTTCTTT	CASSPIDRLEAFF
-	TRBV10-3	TRBJ1-1	TRBD1	TGTGCCATCTCTAACAGGGGGCGGTCGGCGGGGACTGAAGCTTTCTTT	CAISNRGRSAGTEAFF
-	TRBV7-2	TRBJ1-3	-	TGTGCCAGCAGCCCCAGAGGAACAGACTCTGGAAACACCATATATTTT	CASSPRGTDSGNTIYF
-	TRBV7-9	TRBJ1-2	-	TGTGCCAGCTTCGACAGCAATGGCTACACCTTC	CASFDSNGYTF
once	TRBV28	TRBJ1-1	-	TGTGCCAGCAGTTTATACGTCAGGGGATCGGCTGAAGCTTTCTTT	CASSLYVRGSAEAFF
-	TRBV7-3	TRBJ2-2	-	TGTGCCAGCAGCACACGTCGGGGGCTGAACACCGGGGAGCTGTTTTTT	CASSTRRGLNTGELFF